The 24 T cell receptor beta chains in this list originate from one sample, sequenced in a study of T cell changes during pregnancy in multiple sclerosis. Some clones are missing from TCRdb's copy, which holds only in-frame ones; the method was immunoSEQ multiplex PCR. The table shows about 37,000 clones, with over 80% occurring only once. The material sequenced was CD4+ T cells from peripheral blood mononuclear cells, taken in the third trimester of pregnancy. Receptor source: a female donor in good health, enrolled as a control in a pregnancy study.

V and J are TRBV5-1 and TRBJ2-7; 14 positions agree with TRBD2. The V and J ends lost 4 bases and 2 bases, in that order; junction bases with no gene match: 2. Per the germline V gene, CDR1 is SGHRS and CDR2 is YFSETQ. The CDR3 is 15 residues long. The CDR3 protein is CASSGGLAGAYEQYF. The DNA for the CDR3 is TGCGCCAGCAGCGGGGGACTAGCGGGGGCCTACGAGCAGTACTTC.

The rearrangement links TRBV28 to TRBJ2-5; 13 nucleotides align to TRBD2. Germline lookup yields CDR1 MDHEN and CDR2 SYDVKM. The CDR3 spans 16 residues. Trimming took 4 bases from V and 1 from J; bases not matched to a gene: 3. Written as DNA, the CDR3 is TGTGCCAGCAGTTACCGACTAGCGGGGGGCCAAGAGACCCAGTACTTC. Protein sequence: CASSYRLAGGQETQYF.

The CDR3 DNA sequence: TGTGCCAGCAGCTTGGCGGGGGGGCCAGCTGAGCAGTTCTTC. Its translation: CASSLAGGPAEQFF. The J gene is TRBJ2-1, the V gene TRBV7-2; 9 positions match TRBD2. Germline V CDR1 and CDR2: SGHTA, FQGNSA. After removal of 3 bases from V and 9 bases from J, the junction contained 6 bases not matched to a gene. The CDR3 runs to 14 residues.

The chain couples TRBV6-6 to TRBJ1-5, with 7 bases identical to TRBD1. This CDR3 region has 16 residues. V gave up 0 bases and J gave up 4 bases; unmatched junction bases: 6. CDR1 MNHNY and CDR2 SVGAGI come from the germline V gene (reference sequence). In nucleotides, the CDR3 is TGTGCCAGCAGTTACTCGATAGGGGGCTATAATCAGCCCCAGCATTTT. Protein sequence: CASSYSIGGYNQPQHF.

The rearrangement links TRBV5-1 to TRBJ1-4; possible D gene TRBD1, 5 bases. The CDR3 has 15 residues. Germline CDR1 and CDR2: SGHRS and YFSETQ. V was cut by 3 bases and J by 4 bases, with 13 bases left in between. The CDR3 DNA reads TGCGCCAGCAGCTCTCTGGGGGGATTTAATGAAAAACTGTTTTTT. This sequence encodes CASSSLGGFNEKLFF. Together with reference TRBV5-1 and TRBJ1-4, the CDR3 gives the full variable domain: KAGVTQTPRYLIKTRGQQVTLSCSPISGHRSVSWYQQTPGQGLQFLFEYFSETQRNKGNFPGRFSGRQFSNSRSEMNVSTLELGDSALYLCASSSLGGFNEKLFFGSGTQLSVL.

J is TRBJ2-5 and V is TRBV2, with D possibly being TRBD2 (5 bases). Trimming removed 2 bases from V and 0 bases from J, with 16 bases in between. The CDR3 covers 17 residues. Per the germline V gene, CDR1 is SNHLY and CDR2 is FYNNEI. The CDR3 DNA reads as TGTGCCAGCAGTGAAACGGCCAGCGGCGGGTACCAAGAGACCCAGTACTTC. As protein: CASSETASGGYQETQYF.

This chain connects TRBV10-2 to TRBJ2-7; 7 bases are a match to TRBD1. Germline V gives CDR1 WSHSY, CDR2 SAAADI. V lost 8 bases and J lost 2; bases outside the gene matches: 3. This CDR3 contains 12 residues. The CDR3 sequence: CASRDRPYEQYF. Here the CDR3 DNA reads TGCGCCAGCCGGGACAGACCCTACGAGCAGTACTTC.

The rearrangement links TRBV2 to TRBJ2-7; the D gene is possibly TRBD1 (6 bases). CDR3 length equals 14 residues. V was clipped by 4 bases and J by 3 bases, with 13 bases between them. Germline values: CDR1 SNHLY, CDR2 FYNNEI. The CDR3 DNA reads TGTGCCAGCAGTGTCGGACAGTTGAGCTACGAGCAGTACTTC. Its protein is CASSVGQLSYEQYF.

The chain links TRBV29-1 to TRBJ2-1, with a weak D call TRBD2 (7 bases). Germline CDR1 and CDR2: SQVTM and ANQGSEA. The CDR3 totals 12 residues. The germline V and J ends were trimmed by 5 bases and 7 bases, with 12 bases remaining between them. As DNA, the CDR3 is TGCAGCGTTCGGGGGGCGTATAATGAGCAGTTCTTC. Its translation is CSVRGAYNEQFF.

Comments on this clone: At one boundary the junction diverges from the germline segment, which might be a read error. This sequence joins TRBV7-7 and TRBJ2-3, with D maybe TRBD2 (6 bases). CDR1 and CDR2 from the germline V gene are SSHAT and FNYEAQ (reference sequence). The CDR3 is made up of 13 amino acids. CDR3 sequence: CASSFGTGDTQYF. CDR3 sequence (DNA): TGTGCTAGCAGCTTCGGGACTGGAGATACGCAGTATTTT.

V and J are TRBV19 and TRBJ1-4; unclear D gene. The CDR3 is made up of 14 amino acids. Germline V CDR1 and CDR2: LNHDA, SQIVND (reference sequence). V shed 5 bases and J shed 7 bases, with 14 bases lying between them. Written as DNA, the CDR3 is TGTGCCAGTAGTTCGGCGGGTATGGGTGAAAAACTGTTTTTT. Its protein product is CASSSAGMGEKLFF.

This chain joins TRBV7-2 and TRBJ2-1; D is uncertain. The ends were cut back, 1 base at V and 6 bases at J, with 10 bases in the middle. Germline-derived CDR1 and CDR2 are SGHTA and FQGNSA. The CDR3 contains 14 residues. The CDR3 bases are TGTGCCAGCAGCTTAGGACTGCCCGGCAATGAGCAGTTCTTC. Its protein product is CASSLGLPGNEQFF.

The chain couples TRBV19 to TRBJ2-7, with a possible D match to TRBD1 (6 bases). Looked up from germline, CDR1 is LNHDA and CDR2 is SQIVND (reference sequence). This CDR3 comprises 12 residues. V was cut by 9 bases and J by 0 bases, with 9 bases left in between. CDR3 sequence: CASGQPSYEQYF. CDR3 in DNA: TGTGCCAGCGGACAGCCCTCCTACGAGCAGTACTTC.

This chain links TRBV9 with TRBJ2-6; maybe TRBD1 (6 bases). V lost 2 bases and J lost 0, with 9 bases in between. Germline CDR1 is SGDLS and CDR2 is YYNGEE. The CDR3 covers 16 residues. The DNA of the CDR3 is TGTGCCAGCAGCGTGCAGGGGTTCTCTGGGGCCAACGTCCTGACTTTC. Translated, it gives CASSVQGFSGANVLTF.

The chain links TRBV7-2 to TRBJ1-1; D is undetermined. In germline, CDR1 is SGHTA, CDR2 FQGNSA. The CDR3 has 13 residues. Between the trimmed V and J ends, which lost 0 bases and 9 bases, there was a span of 11 bases. The CDR3 here is CASSLAPPNQAFF. CDR3 nucleotides: TGTGCCAGCAGCTTAGCCCCTCCTAACCAAGCTTTCTTT.

The genes are TRBV7-9 and TRBJ2-1, with D perhaps TRBD2 (6 bases). The germline CDR1 and CDR2 sequences are SEHNR and FQNEAQ (reference sequence). The germline V and J ends were trimmed by 2 bases and 7 bases, with 18 bases remaining between them. This CDR3 has 16 amino acids. CDR3 region: CASSLNGGGEMNEQFF. DNA of the CDR3: TGTGCCAGCAGCTTAAACGGAGGAGGGGAAATGAATGAGCAGTTCTTC.

The CDR3 DNA is TGTGCCAGCAGCGTAGCGACTAGCGGGACAGAGCTGTTTTTT. Translating it yields CASSVATSGTELFF. The chain links TRBV9 to TRBJ2-2, with 11 bases that match TRBD2. Germline CDR1 reads SGDLS; CDR2 reads YYNGEE. V lost 0 bases, J lost 11 bases, and 3 bases stayed unmatched. The CDR3 runs 14 residues.

J is TRBJ2-5 and V is TRBV18; D ambiguous. This CDR3 has 13 amino acids. V was shortened by 3 bases and J by 1 base, with 6 bases between the two germline ends. Germline CDR1 KGHSH, CDR2 LQKENI. The CDR3 sequence is CASSPGIQETQYF. The CDR3 coding sequence is TGTGCCAGCTCACCGGGCATCCAAGAGACCCAGTACTTC.

This clone occurred once. V gene TRBV28 combines with J gene TRBJ2-7; 10 bases map to TRBD2. V was clipped by 5 bases and J by 4 bases; unmatched bases: 14. From germline, CDR1 is MDHEN and CDR2 SYDVKM. CDR3 length equals 17 residues. This CDR3 is CASSAVLAGAMWYEQYF. In nucleotides, the CDR3 is TGTGCCAGCAGTGCGGTTCTAGCGGGAGCTATGTGGTACGAGCAGTACTTC.

The gene calls are TRBV5-4 and TRBJ1-2; possible D gene TRBD1, 6 bases. Germline CDR1 is SGHNT and CDR2 is YYREEE (reference sequence). The ends were cut back, 4 bases at V and 3 bases at J, with 16 bases in the middle. There are 15 residues in the CDR3. The CDR3 bases are TGTGCCAGCAGCCACCAGACAGGCCCCGACTATGGCTACACCTTC. The encoded protein is CASSHQTGPDYGYTF.

The genes are TRBV5-5 and TRBJ1-5; D is unclear. This CDR3 is built from 15 residues. Germline V gene data show CDR1 as SGHKS and CDR2 as YYEKEE (reference sequence). Trimming removed 2 bases at V and 0 bases at J, with 9 bases between. CDR3 loop: CASSFAGHSNQPQHF. The CDR3 nucleotides are TGTGCCAGCAGCTTCGCGGGTCATAGCAATCAGCCCCAGCATTTT.

This CDR3 is CASSFAGGGEETQYF. The CDR3 DNA sequence: TGTGCCAGCAGTTTCGCCGGAGGGGGGGAAGAGACCCAGTACTTC. The chain uses TRBV28 and TRBJ2-5, with a weak D call TRBD2 (7 bases). V lost 3 bases and J 3 bases, leaving 14 bases between the germline ends. Germline CDR1 is MDHEN and CDR2 is SYDVKM. The CDR3 loop spans 15 amino acids.

The rearrangement joins TRBV21-1 to TRBJ1-4; the table's D call of TRBD1 was not tested on the DNA. TRBV21-1 is a known pseudogene. This CDR3 comprises 16 residues. As DNA, the CDR3 is TGTGCCAGCAGCATGGCCGGGACAGGGGTGGATGAAAAACTGTTTTTT. Translation: CASSMAGTGVDEKLFF.

V is TRBV7-3 and J is TRBJ2-3; a possible D gene is TRBD1 (6 bases). With 4 bases removed from V and 9 bases from J, the gap between germline ends came to 14 bases. The CDR3 extends over 13 amino acids. CDR1 is SGHTA, CDR2 FQGTGA, per germline. CDR3 loop: CASSSGAETTQYF. DNA of the CDR3: TGTGCCAGCAGCTCAGGGGCCGAGACGACGCAGTATTTT. The full variable domain, its missing parts supplied by reference TRBV7-3 and TRBJ2-3, is GAGVSQTPSNKVTEKGKYVELRCDPISGHTALYWYRQSLGQGPEFLIYFQGTGAADDSGLPNDRFFAVRPEGSVSTLKIQRTERGDSAVYLCASSSGAETTQYFGPGTRLTVL.